Each of the 23 T cell receptor beta chains below was sequenced from the same sample in a study of beta chain features in type 1 diabetes. Every bit of the isolated RNA underwent reverse transcription, so sequencing read expressed TCRB transcripts. Sequenced by immunoSEQ multiplex PCR; TCRdb stores in-frame clones only, minus some. Altogether some 150,000 clones are present, less than 9% being singletons, with the ten largest covering more than 1.1%. Source material: central memory CD4+ T cells from blood. The receptors shown here come from a woman aged 30 to 39 in good health.

This clone turned up a few times. The rearrangement links TRBV7-2 to TRBJ2-7; TRBD2 aligns across 8 bases. V lost 4 bases and J lost 5; bases outside the gene matches: 7. The germline CDR1 and CDR2 sequences are SGHTA and FQGNSA. This CDR3 region has 14 residues. This CDR3 reads CASSSAGAGDEQYF. The CDR3 bases are TGTGCCAGCAGCTCCGCCGGAGCGGGAGACGAGCAGTACTTC.

This clone was picked up a small number of times. The V gene is TRBV27, the J gene TRBJ2-7; D is uncertain. The CDR3 totals 14 residues. Germline V CDR1 and CDR2: MNHEY, SMNVEV (reference sequence). V lost 7 bases and J lost 3, with 16 bases in between. CDR3 sequence (DNA): TGTGCCAGCAAATCGTCGAGCCCTATCTACGAGCAGTACTTC. Translating it yields CASKSSSPIYEQYF.

This clone was seen a handful of times. This chain uses TRBV15 with TRBJ1-5; D possibly corresponds to TRBD1 (6 bases). The CDR3 covers 15 residues. V was shortened by 1 base and J by 5 bases, with 12 bases between the two germline ends. Germline V CDR1 and CDR2: LNHNV, YYDKDF (reference sequence). The CDR3 protein is CATSRGGQVDQPQHF. CDR3 in DNA: TGTGCCACCAGCAGAGGGGGGCAGGTAGATCAGCCCCAGCATTTT.

This clone was counted only a few times. The chain uses TRBV7-2 and TRBJ2-1; the D gene is possibly TRBD2 (6 bases). This CDR3 is built from 15 residues. The germline V and J ends were trimmed by 0 bases and 4 bases, with 10 bases remaining between them. Germline V gene sequence: CDR1 SGHTA, CDR2 FQGNSA. CDR3: CASSLARDLYNEQFF. The CDR3 nucleotides are TGTGCCAGCAGCTTAGCGCGGGACCTTTACAATGAGCAGTTCTTC. Together with reference TRBV7-2 and TRBJ2-1, the CDR3 gives the full variable domain: GAGVSQSPSNKVTEKGKDVELRCDPISGHTALYWYRQSLGQGLEFLIYFQGNSAPDKSGLPSDRFSAERTGGSVSTLTIQRTQQEDSAVYLCASSLARDLYNEQFFGPGTRLTVL.

This clone came up a few times. One end of the junction is discordant with germline, which a read error may explain. The rearrangement links TRBV7-9 to TRBJ1-4, with D tentatively TRBD1 (6 bases). Germline V gives CDR1 SEHNR, CDR2 FQNEAQ (reference sequence). The CDR3 length is 16 residues. CDR3 sequence reads: CASSQESGHRGEKLFF. The CDR3 region has the DNA TGCGCCAGCAGCCAAGAATCGGGACACCGAGGAGAAAAACTGTTTTTT.

This clone showed up just a few times. The chain employs TRBV19 and TRBJ2-3; 8 bases are shared with TRBD2. The ends lost 4 bases at V and 3 bases at J; junction bases unmatched: 6. Germline loops: CDR1 LNHDA, CDR2 SQIVND (reference sequence). The CDR3 extends over 15 amino acids. CDR3 nucleotides: TGTGCCAGTAGTAGACAAGCGGGAGTAACAGATACGCAGTATTTT. Amino acid sequence: CASSRQAGVTDTQYF.

The J gene is TRBJ1-4, the V gene TRBV18, with 7 bases matching TRBD1. The germline CDR1 and CDR2 sequences are KGHSH and LQKENI. J was trimmed by 6 bases and V by 6 bases; bases with no gene match: 10. The CDR3 is made up of 15 amino acids. The CDR3 sequence is CASSSYGTAHEKLFF. The CDR3 DNA is TGTGCCAGCTCTTCATATGGGACAGCCCATGAAAAACTGTTTTTT.

This clone has a handful of counts. The rearrangement joins TRBV7-2 to TRBJ2-7, with D unclear. Germline CDR1 SGHTA, CDR2 FQGNSA. With 3 bases removed from V and 6 bases from J, the gap between germline ends came to 12 bases. This CDR3 spans 13 amino acids. This CDR3 reads CASSLSQTGEQYF. The DNA for the CDR3 is TGTGCCAGCAGCTTGAGCCAAACGGGCGAGCAGTACTTC.

The chain carries TRBV18 and TRBJ1-1; 9 positions agree with TRBD1. The J segment lost 5 bases and the V segment lost 5 bases, leaving 6 bases of the junction unmatched. The CDR3 runs to 14 residues. From germline, CDR1 is KGHSH and CDR2 LQKENI. The CDR3 is CASSGQGPGTEAFF. The CDR3 region has the DNA TGTGCCAGCTCAGGACAGGGGCCGGGGACTGAAGCTTTCTTT.

The sample holds a few counts of this clone. The rearrangement joins TRBV2 to TRBJ2-2; 10 bases are a match to TRBD2. The CDR3 consists of 16 residues. The germline V gene encodes CDR1 SNHLY and CDR2 FYNNEI. After removal of 10 bases from V and 7 bases from J, the junction contained 15 bases not matched to a gene. CDR3 sequence (DNA): TGTGCCACCAGCAGGCGCACTAGCGGGGAGGGCGGGGAGCTGTTTTTT. It codes for CATSRRTSGEGGELFF.

V gene TRBV4-1 combines with J gene TRBJ2-1, with D possibly being TRBD2 (6 bases). The ends were cut back, 0 bases at V and 7 bases at J, with 13 bases in the middle. Germline lookup yields CDR1 MGHRA and CDR2 YSYEKL. CDR3 size: 15 residues. The DNA for the CDR3 is TGCGCCAGCAGCCAAGATTCGGGGACTCAGAATGAGCAGTTCTTC. Protein: CASSQDSGTQNEQFF.

This clone was counted only a few times. The rearrangement links TRBV4-2 to TRBJ2-7, with TRBD2 identical over 9 bases. V dropped 0 bases and J dropped 4; count of bases not matched to a gene: 10. CDR1 and CDR2 from the germline V gene are LGHNA and YNFKEQ. This CDR3 has 17 amino acids. The CDR3 reads CASSQDTRLAGIYEQYF. The CDR3 DNA sequence: TGTGCCAGCAGCCAAGACACACGTCTAGCGGGGATATACGAGCAGTACTTC.

The chain has TRBV27 and TRBJ2-3; possibly TRBD1 for D (6 bases). The CDR3 covers 15 residues. The germline V gene encodes CDR1 MNHEY and CDR2 SMNVEV (reference sequence). The V and J ends lost 3 bases and 4 bases respectively, with 14 bases between them. CDR3 in DNA: TGTGCCAGCAGTTTTTGGGGCAGGGGACCAGATACGCAGTATTTT. This encodes CASSFWGRGPDTQYF.

This clone came up a few times. For the CDR3, the DNA is TGTGCCAGCAGTTACTCGGGGGCCCGGGGGGAAGAGACCCAGTACTTC. Translated: CASSYSGARGEETQYF. The chain combines TRBV6-6 with TRBJ2-5, with D possibly matching TRBD2 (7 bases). The germline V gene encodes CDR1 MNHNY and CDR2 SVGAGI (reference sequence). V lost 0 bases, J lost 3 bases, and 14 bases lay in between. CDR3 length equals 16 residues.

The rearrangement joins TRBV27 to TRBJ1-5; 8 bases are a match to TRBD1. The ends lost 5 bases at V and 1 base at J; junction bases unmatched: 7. The CDR3 extends over 16 amino acids. CDR1 MNHEY and CDR2 SMNVEV come from the germline V gene (reference sequence). The CDR3 is CASSLQGVNSNQPQHF. CDR3 in DNA: TGTGCCAGCAGTCTACAGGGGGTGAACAGCAATCAGCCCCAGCATTTT.

There are a few counts of this clone. This chain joins TRBV27 and TRBJ2-5; possibly TRBD2 for D (5 bases). Between the trimmed V and J ends, which lost 0 bases and 1 base, there was a span of 9 bases. Germline values: CDR1 MNHEY, CDR2 SMNVEV (reference sequence). The CDR3 covers 15 residues. Here the CDR3 reads CASSLSSGSQETQYF. CDR3 bases: TGTGCCAGCAGTTTATCCAGCGGCAGCCAAGAGACCCAGTACTTC.

In this sample, this clone turned up a few times. The genes are TRBV7-9 and TRBJ2-3; D call uncertain. The V end was cut by 3 bases, the J end by 4 bases, with 14 bases between. Germline CDR1 SEHNR, CDR2 FQNEAQ (reference sequence). This CDR3 spans 15 amino acids. The CDR3 loop is CASSFFSDFSDTQYF. As DNA, the CDR3 is TGTGCCAGCAGCTTTTTCTCTGACTTCTCAGATACGCAGTATTTT.

This chain connects TRBV4-3 to TRBJ2-3; D possibly corresponds to TRBD2 (6 bases). Germline CDR1 is LGHNA and CDR2 is YSLEER. The CDR3 contains 16 residues. V was clipped by 4 bases and J by 7 bases, with 21 bases between them. CDR3 coding DNA: TGCGCCAGCAGCCGCCGGGGGACTGGACCACAGAATACGCAGTATTTT. Protein sequence: CASSRRGTGPQNTQYF.

The rearrangement joins TRBV6-1 to TRBJ1-5; D is undetermined. The CDR3 consists of 14 residues. Trimming pared 4 bases from V and 3 bases from J, leaving 10 bases between. Germline V CDR1 and CDR2: MNHNS, SASEGT. The DNA for the CDR3 is TGTGCCAGCAGTGTCCAGGTTACCAATCAGCCCCAGCATTTT. Its protein is CASSVQVTNQPQHF.

This clone has just a few counts. The chain uses TRBV6-6 and TRBJ2-1; 11 nucleotides align to TRBD2. The ends lost 7 bases at V and 3 bases at J; junction bases unmatched: 8. The CDR3 spans 16 residues. Germline V CDR1 and CDR2: MNHNY, SVGAGI (reference sequence). In DNA form, the CDR3 reads TGTGCCAGCATTAACGAGGGGACTAGCGGCTACAATGAGCAGTTCTTC. This codes for CASINEGTSGYNEQFF.

This clone came up a few times. This chain links TRBV18 with TRBJ2-1, with 8 bases that match TRBD2. V gave up 0 bases and J gave up 6 bases; unmatched junction bases: 1. The CDR3 runs to 14 residues. The germline V gene encodes CDR1 KGHSH and CDR2 LQKENI. CDR3 in amino acids: CASSPPLAGNEQFF. CDR3 sequence (DNA): TGTGCCAGCTCACCACCGCTAGCGGGCAATGAGCAGTTCTTC.

This clone was detected only a few times. The chain employs TRBV15 and TRBJ2-7; tentative D call: TRBD1 (6 bases). CDR3 length equals 15 residues. Germline V gene lookup returns CDR1 LNHNV and CDR2 YYDKDF (reference sequence). The ends were cut back, 0 bases at V and 5 bases at J, with 14 bases in the middle. CDR3 DNA: TGTGCCACCAGCAGAGATCTGAACAGGGCGAACGAGCAGTACTTC. Protein sequence: CATSRDLNRANEQYF. Together with reference TRBV15 and TRBJ2-7, the CDR3 gives the full variable domain: DAMVIQNPRYQVTQFGKPVTLSCSQTLNHNVMYWYQQKSSQAPKLLFHYYDKDFNNEADTPDNFQSRRPNTSFCFLDIRSPGLGDTAMYLCATSRDLNRANEQYFGPGTRLTVT.

The chain has TRBV30 and TRBJ1-5; 8 positions agree with TRBD1. There are 13 residues in the CDR3. V lost 5 bases, J lost 4 bases, and 4 bases stayed unmatched. Germline V gene lookup returns CDR1 GTSNPN and CDR2 SVGIG (reference sequence). For the CDR3, the DNA is TGTGCCTGGGATACAGGGGGGAATCAGCCCCAGCATTTT. This encodes CAWDTGGNQPQHF.